This T cell receptor (beta chain) is drawn from a study of CD8 T cells in Susac syndrome. The study, taken as a whole, reports: Clonal expansion was not observed in the Susac syndrome CD4+ T cell repertoires. Individuals included in the TCR sequencing and HLA analysis were acknowledged by the study to be relatively few in number.

As to this clonotype: The antigen remains unidentified.

The trim removed 10 bases at V and 3 bases at J, leaving 6 bases unmatched. This CDR3 is built from 13 residues. The germline V gene encodes CDR1 ENHRY and CDR2 SYGVKD. RNA totalling about 0.45 to 1 ug underwent reverse transcription with random hexamers. TCRdb recomputed calls from the immunoSEQ multiplex PCR reads with MiXCR, one row per CDR3 protein. Counted here are about 180,000 distinct CDR3 sequences, 85% to 95% occurring once; the ten biggest clones make up over 0.095%. The authors carried out high-throughput sequencing of TCR beta. They applied it to CD8+ and CD4+ T cells obtained from blood.

This sequence was found in a human donor with Susac syndrome. The sequencing sample was made of CD4+ T cells from PBMCs. This sequence joins TRBV10-3 and TRBJ2-7; 10 nucleotides match TRBD1. CDR3 DNA sequence: TGTGCCACTCAGACAGGGGGCCTCTACGAGCAGTACTTC. It yields the protein CATQTGGLYEQYF.